Listed below are T cell receptor beta chains from one sample, sequenced in a study of Ad26.COV2.S vaccination and SARS-CoV-2 variants. The protocol was immunoSEQ multiplex PCR, while the TCRdb copy is restricted to in-frame clones and leaves out a portion. This sample has approximately 410,000 clones, with about 90% found just once. The input for sequencing was peripheral blood, taken in a trial of Ad26.COV2.S vaccine versus placebo. Receptor source: a person between 18 and 59 years old who received the Ad26.COV2.S COVID-19 vaccine or a placebo. CDR3s include the opening cysteine and the closing phenylalanine or tryptophan. D genes are given only for firm matches. Some rows mark clone size as missing; the rest say once, few, many or name a class of expanded clone.

CDR3 protein: CASSQDRVMNTEAFF
CDR3 DNA: TGCGCCAGCAGCCAAGATCGTGTTATGAACACTGAAGCTTTCTTT
D gene: NA
CDR3 length: 15
V gene: TRBV4-3
J gene: TRBJ1-1
clone size: NA

CDR3 protein: CASSPRTGSSYEQYF
CDR3 DNA: TGTGCCAGCAGTCCCCGGACAGGGAGCTCCTACGAGCAGTACTTC
D gene: TRBD1
CDR3 length: 15
V gene: TRBV28
J gene: TRBJ2-7
clone size: NA

CDR3 protein: CASSPTEKSYNSPLHF
CDR3 DNA: TGTGCCAGCTCCCCGACAGAAAAAAGCTATAATTCACCCCTCCACTTT
D gene: NA
CDR3 length: 16
V gene: TRBV18
J gene: TRBJ1-6
clone size: few

CDR3 protein: CASSQDPLSGNTIYF
CDR3 DNA: TGCGCCAGCAGCCAAGATCCGCTCTCTGGAAACACCATATATTTT
D gene: NA
CDR3 length: 15
V gene: TRBV4-1
J gene: TRBJ1-3
clone size: NA

CDR3 protein: CASRGPSSYEQYF
CDR3 DNA: TGTGCCAGCCGGGGGCCAAGCTCCTACGAGCAGTACTTC
D gene: NA
CDR3 length: 13
V gene: TRBV2
J gene: TRBJ2-7
clone size: NA

CDR3 protein: CASSVDGRSSYEQYF
CDR3 DNA: TGTGCCAGCAGCGTAGATGGACGGAGCTCCTACGAGCAGTACTTC
D gene: NA
CDR3 length: 15
V gene: TRBV9
J gene: TRBJ2-7
clone size: NA

CDR3 protein: CASIKQGITYEQYF
CDR3 DNA: TGTGCCAGCATTAAACAGGGGATCACCTACGAGCAGTACTTC
D gene: TRBD1
CDR3 length: 14
V gene: TRBV6-6
J gene: TRBJ2-7
clone size: once

CDR3 protein: CSVRLRAANEKLFF
CDR3 DNA: TGCAGCGTTCGCCTGAGGGCGGCTAATGAAAAACTGTTTTTT
D gene: NA
CDR3 length: 14
V gene: TRBV29-1
J gene: TRBJ1-4
clone size: NA

CDR3 protein: CASTRLDRGNSPLHF
CDR3 DNA: TGTGCCAGCACCCGATTAGACAGGGGTAATTCACCCCTCCACTTT
D gene: TRBD1
CDR3 length: 15
V gene: TRBV28
J gene: TRBJ1-6
clone size: NA

CDR3 protein: CASSTRITGELFF
CDR3 DNA: TGTGCCAGCAGTACTAGGATCACCGGGGAGCTGTTTTTT
D gene: NA
CDR3 length: 13
V gene: TRBV7-6
J gene: TRBJ2-2
clone size: few

CDR3 protein: CASSHPMVSNYGYTF
CDR3 DNA: TGTGCCAGCAGCCATCCCATGGTGAGCAACTATGGCTACACCTTC
D gene: NA
CDR3 length: 15
V gene: TRBV2
J gene: TRBJ1-2
clone size: NA

CDR3 protein: CASSISRDYEQYF
CDR3 DNA: TGTGCCAGCAGCATCTCAAGGGACTACGAGCAGTACTTC
D gene: NA
CDR3 length: 13
V gene: TRBV7-2
J gene: TRBJ2-7
clone size: NA

CDR3 protein: CASSPTGAAQYTQYF
CDR3 DNA: TGTGCCAGCAGCCCCACAGGGGCGGCACAATATACGCAGTATTTT
D gene: TRBD1
CDR3 length: 15
V gene: TRBV6-2/TRBV6-3
J gene: TRBJ2-3
clone size: NA

CDR3 protein: CASSFTGATNEKLFF
CDR3 DNA: TGTGCCAGCAGCTTTACAGGAGCAACTAATGAAAAACTGTTTTTT
D gene: NA
CDR3 length: 15
V gene: TRBV7-6
J gene: TRBJ1-4
clone size: NA

CDR3 protein: CASAGGRNEQFF
CDR3 DNA: TGTGCCAGTGCGGGGGGGCGGAATGAGCAGTTCTTC
D gene: TRBD2
CDR3 length: 12
V gene: TRBV28
J gene: TRBJ2-1
clone size: NA

CDR3 protein: CASSLKGRRGITYMNTGELFF
CDR3 DNA: TGTGCCAGCAGTTTGAAGGGGCGCAGGGGTATTACGTACATGAACACCGGGGAGCTGTTTTTT
D gene: NA
CDR3 length: 21
V gene: TRBV27
J gene: TRBJ2-2
clone size: NA

CDR3 protein: CASSRREDTEAFF
CDR3 DNA: TGTGCCAGCAGCCGCAGGGAGGACACTGAAGCTTTCTTT
D gene: NA
CDR3 length: 13
V gene: TRBV3-1/TRBV3-2
J gene: TRBJ1-1
clone size: NA

CDR3 protein: CASSETSGGLYNEQFF
CDR3 DNA: TGTGCCAGCAGCGAGACTAGCGGGGGCCTATACAATGAGCAGTTCTTC
D gene: TRBD2
CDR3 length: 16
V gene: TRBV7-2
J gene: TRBJ2-1
clone size: NA

CDR3 protein: CATSSGNPGTGELFF
CDR3 DNA: TGTGCCACCTCGAGTGGTAACCCGGGCACCGGGGAGCTGTTTTTT
D gene: NA
CDR3 length: 15
V gene: TRBV24-1
J gene: TRBJ2-2
clone size: NA

CDR3 protein: CASSQGGRAEAFF
CDR3 DNA: TGTGCCAGCAGCCAAGGGGGACGGGCTGAAGCTTTCTTT
D gene: NA
CDR3 length: 13
V gene: TRBV3-1/TRBV3-2
J gene: TRBJ1-1
clone size: few

CDR3 protein: CASSRSPWAGGTYNEQFF
CDR3 DNA: TGTGCCAGCAGCCGGAGCCCTTGGGCGGGGGGAACATACAATGAGCAGTTCTTC
D gene: TRBD2
CDR3 length: 18
V gene: TRBV5-6
J gene: TRBJ2-1
clone size: NA

CDR3 protein: CASSHGVSGTQYF
CDR3 DNA: TGTGCCAGCAGCCACGGGGTTTCGGGGACCCAGTACTTC
D gene: NA
CDR3 length: 13
V gene: TRBV14
J gene: TRBJ2-5
clone size: NA

CDR3 protein: CASSRGQGGYEQYF
CDR3 DNA: TGCGCCAGCAGCCGAGGACAGGGGGGCTACGAGCAGTACTTC
D gene: TRBD1
CDR3 length: 14
V gene: TRBV4-1
J gene: TRBJ2-7
clone size: once

CDR3 protein: CASSYYSSGTIYF
CDR3 DNA: TGTGCCAGCAGTTACTACTCTTCGGGCACCATATATTTT
D gene: NA
CDR3 length: 13
V gene: TRBV6-5
J gene: TRBJ1-3
clone size: NA

CDR3 protein: CASSWGGLEKLFF
CDR3 DNA: TGTGCCAGCAGCTGGGGAGGTTTGGAAAAACTGTTTTTT
D gene: NA
CDR3 length: 13
V gene: TRBV11-2
J gene: TRBJ1-4
clone size: NA

CDR3 protein: CANRRTGLNTEAFF
CDR3 DNA: TGTGCCAACCGCCGGACAGGATTGAACACTGAAGCTTTCTTT
D gene: TRBD1
CDR3 length: 14
V gene: TRBV6-5
J gene: TRBJ1-1
clone size: NA

CDR3 protein: CASSSRWSGNTIYF
CDR3 DNA: TGTGCCAGCAGCTCTCGCTGGTCTGGAAACACCATATATTTT
D gene: NA
CDR3 length: 14
V gene: TRBV28
J gene: TRBJ1-3
clone size: NA